The following is a T cell receptor beta chain sequence with its context. Its cognate antigen is unknown. Germline CDR1 and CDR2: SNHLY and FYNNEI. The germline V and J ends were trimmed by 3 bases and 7 bases, with 4 bases remaining between them. The CDR3 totals 11 residues. This record belongs to a study of T cell repertoires in cytomegalovirus infection. About the research overall: Evidence of both CMV infection and a matching HLA type came from public TCR beta signatures.

Study-wide results and caveats: In two of eight donors, the top clonotype was HLA-C-restricted CMV-specific. CMV carriers with the relevant HLA were identified by cumulative public TCR beta family frequency.

TCRdb passed the reads through MiXCR, listing each CDR3 protein once. The sample includes a few hundred thousand distinct CDR3 sequences, around 27% of them seen just once. The chain carries TRBV2 and TRBJ2-1; D unresolved. The source is a human donor in good health (CMV status not recorded). Some clones in this sample may be carry-over from other donors' samples. Sequencing input: PBMCs. The CDR3 loop is CASSEWNEQFF. Here the CDR3 DNA reads TGTGCCAGCAGTGAGTGGAATGAGCAGTTCTTC.